This entry describes one TCR beta chain. The data were obtained in a study of blood T cell repertoires in COVID-19. Assay: immunoSEQ multiplex PCR; the TCRdb copy retains only in-frame clones and omits some. The table includes fewer than 350,000 clones, about nine tenths detected once. Germline loops: CDR1 GTSNPN, CDR2 SVGIG (reference sequence). This CDR3 region has 13 residues. The J segment lost 4 bases and the V segment lost 3 bases, leaving 1 base of the junction unmatched. This chain links TRBV30 with TRBJ1-1; 11 bases agree with TRBD1. The TCR was taken from a middle-aged woman who had recovered from COVID-19. The specimen sequenced was PBMCs or T cells enriched from blood (not recorded which). Here the CDR3 DNA reads TGTGCCTGGAGGGGACAGGGGGGCACTGAAGCTTTCTTT. Amino acids: CAWRGQGGTEAFF.